This TCR beta chain was recorded in a study of shared clonotypes between healthy human individuals. This CDR3 contains 15 residues. V shed 4 bases, J shed 3 bases, and the junction held 5 bases outside the gene matches. CDR1 is SGDLS and CDR2 is YYNGEE in the germline V gene. Repertoires were generated with immunoSEQ multiplex PCR, while TCRdb's copy carries only in-frame clones and drops some. The table records 2 million to 2.5 million clones, around 95% of them present only once. The V and J genes are TRBV9 and TRBJ2-2; 8 bases are a match to TRBD2. Sequencing was carried out using naive CD4+ T cells sorted from blood. Subset meaning: CD45RA+ positively selected. This clonotype originated in a man between 18 and 35 years old in good health. The CDR3 nucleotides read TGTGCCAGCAGCATAGCGGGACTAGACACCGGGGAGCTGTTTTTT. Translated: CASSIAGLDTGELFF.